The next 10 T cell receptor beta chains were all read from a single sample in a study of T cell responses to AZD1222 COVID-19 vaccine. TCRdb's copy holds only in-frame clones and misses some; the assay was immunoSEQ multiplex PCR. The table lists tens of thousands of clones, 80% of them singletons. The specimen was peripheral blood, collected 28 days after the second AZD1222 dose. The receptors were gathered from an adult who received the AZD1222 COVID-19 vaccine.

The chain carries TRBV11-2 and TRBJ2-1, with D unclear. V lost 1 base, J lost 0 bases, and 4 bases lay in between. Germline loops: CDR1 SGHAT, CDR2 FQNNGV. The CDR3 spans 14 residues. Here the CDR3 reads CASSLADSYNEQFF. Written as DNA, the CDR3 is TGTGCCAGCAGCTTAGCGGACTCCTACAATGAGCAGTTCTTC.

V usage is TRBV4-2 and J usage is TRBJ2-1, with TRBD2 identical over 8 bases. V gave up 2 bases and J gave up 5 bases; unmatched junction bases: 14. In germline, CDR1 is LGHNA, CDR2 YNFKEQ. The CDR3 loop spans 18 amino acids. CDR3 DNA: TGTGCCAGCAGCCAACTCCATCCGCGGGGGGCTATCAACAATGAGCAGTTCTTC. The encoded protein is CASSQLHPRGAINNEQFF.

Regarding this clone: Different DNA sequences within this sample yield the same CDR3. The V and J genes are TRBV11-2 and TRBJ2-5, with D unresolved. Germline V gives CDR1 SGHAT, CDR2 FQNNGV. This CDR3 is 11 amino acids long. V was shortened by 2 bases and J by 5 bases, with 3 bases between the two germline ends. CDR3 DNA sequence: TGTGCCAGCAGCTTACAGGAGACCCAGTACTTC. Translated: CASSLQETQYF. The entire variable domain, with the rest obtained from reference TRBV11-2 and TRBJ2-5, is as follows: EAGVAQSPRYKIIEKRQSVAFWCNPISGHATLYWYQQILGQGPKLLIQFQNNGVVDDSQLPKDRFSAERLKGVDSTLKIQPAKLEDSAVYLCASSLQETQYFGPGTRLLVL.

This chain connects TRBV6-1 to TRBJ2-5, with D tentatively TRBD2 (6 bases). Germline CDR1 is MNHNS and CDR2 is SASEGT. Trimming shortened V by 3 bases and J by 5 bases, and 16 bases separated the two germline ends. This CDR3 spans 15 amino acids. CDR3 in amino acids: CASSEGTGGRETQYF. The CDR3 bases are TGTGCCAGCAGTGAGGGGACTGGTGGTAGGGAGACCCAGTACTTC.

This clone was found once. The V and J genes are TRBV10-3 and TRBJ1-6; the D is unclear. This CDR3 is built from 12 residues. CDR1 is ENHRY, CDR2 SYGVKD, per germline. The germline V and J ends were trimmed by 3 bases and 18 bases, with 15 bases remaining between them. CDR3 bases: TGTGCCATCAGTGAATCAGGTTTAATACCCCACTTT. Its translation: CAISESGLIPHF.

The chain has TRBV10-3 and TRBJ2-7; no clear D. The CDR3 runs 12 residues. From germline, CDR1 is ENHRY and CDR2 SYGVKD. V dropped 2 bases and J dropped 5 bases, with 7 bases sitting between them. The DNA for the CDR3 is TGTGCCATCAGTGAGAGGGTCAACGAGCAGTACTTC. Translated: CAISERVNEQYF.

This clone appeared a single time. This chain uses TRBV7-2 with TRBJ2-3; D unresolved. The CDR3 loop spans 12 amino acids. Trimming took 3 bases from V and 3 from J, leaving 4 bases between them. Germline V lookup: CDR1 SGHTA, CDR2 FQGNSA. CDR3 nucleotide sequence: TGTGCCAGCAGCTTGAGGACAGATACGCAGTATTTT. It is translated as CASSLRTDTQYF.

V gene TRBV6-5 combines with J gene TRBJ1-2; the D gene is possibly TRBD1 (6 bases). Deletions cut 4 bases from V and 8 bases from J, with 14 bases between. This CDR3 is 13 amino acids long. In germline, CDR1 is MNHEY, CDR2 SVGAGI. DNA of the CDR3: TGTGCCAGCAGTTGGGGGGCGGATAGAGGCTACACCTTC. Translated: CASSWGADRGYTF.

This rearrangement joins TRBV10-1 to TRBJ2-1; 7 nucleotides line up with TRBD2. Germline V gene data show CDR1 as WNHNN and CDR2 as SYGVQD (reference sequence). The CDR3 contains 14 residues. V trimming: 4 bases; J trimming: 6 bases; junction bases outside the gene matches: 6. CDR3 DNA sequence: TGCGCCAGCAGTGGCGGGGGAAGGAGCAATGAGCAGTTCTTC. This encodes CASSGGGRSNEQFF.

This clone was detected once. V gene TRBV27 combines with J gene TRBJ1-2; no definite D call. Germline V gene lookup returns CDR1 MNHEY and CDR2 SMNVEV (reference sequence). V was pared by 0 bases and J by 2 bases, with 4 bases between. The CDR3 has 13 amino acids. The CDR3 here is CASSLSGNYGYTF. The CDR3 nucleotides are TGTGCCAGCAGTTTATCGGGGAACTATGGCTACACCTTC.